What follows are 8 T cell receptor beta chains derived from one specimen sequenced in a study of post-analysis software for immune sequencing data. Study findings and constraints: Comparison of patients with controls showed five TRBV segments more frequent in patients, TRBV5-6, TRBV5-1 and TRBV20-1 among them.

cDNA libraries for TCR beta contained unique molecular identifiers. TCRdb re-derived calls from the PCR reads in MiXCR, one entry per CDR3 protein. The table lists about 190,000 distinct CDR3 sequences, approximately 28% of them singletons, with 3% to 4% in the top ten. No antigen is known for these receptors. Sequenced material: blood. These TCRs come from a girl aged 2-17 years with multiple sclerosis.

With regard to this clonotype: This may arise from a read error, as a much more abundant clone is one base away. The chain links TRBV3-1 to TRBJ2-1; maybe TRBD1 (5 bases). V was trimmed by 3 bases and J by 12 bases, leaving 24 bases between them. CDR3 length equals 16 residues. The germline V gene has CDR1 LGHDT and CDR2 YNNKEL (reference sequence). The CDR3 protein is CASSQANLGAAGGQFF. The CDR3 nucleotides read TGTGCCAGCAGCCAGGCGAACCTAGGGGCCGCCGGTGGGCAGTTCTTC.

The chain links TRBV6-6 to TRBJ1-1; D is unresolved. The CDR3 consists of 12 residues. Germline lookup yields CDR1 MNHNY and CDR2 SVGAGI (reference sequence). V lost 3 bases to trimming and J lost 6 bases, with 8 bases between them. CDR3 coding DNA: TGTGCCAGCAGTTATTGGGCGGCTGAAGCTTTCTTT. Its protein is CASSYWAAEAFF.

The chain joins TRBV7-2 to TRBJ1-2; TRBD1 might be the D (6 bases). The CDR3 is 16 residues long. Germline V CDR1 and CDR2: SGHTA, FQGNSA. Trimming took off 0 bases at V and 4 bases at J, with 15 bases between the two ends. In DNA, the CDR3 is TGTGCCAGCAGCTTAGCCGGACAGTCAACAACCTATGGCTACACCTTC. This codes for CASSLAGQSTTYGYTF.

This clonotype has a count of ten or more. V is TRBV7-9 and J is TRBJ2-5; tentatively, D is TRBD2 (6 bases). The CDR3 runs to 14 residues. Trimming pared 5 bases from V and 7 bases from J, leaving 17 bases between. CDR1 is SEHNR, CDR2 FQNEAQ, per germline (reference sequence). The CDR3 DNA reads TGTGCCAGCAGCGCCCCTACTAGCTTCGGGACCCAGTACTTC. It codes for CASSAPTSFGTQYF.

The rearrangement uses TRBV12-3 or TRBV12-4 and TRBJ2-3, with a tentative D call TRBD2 (6 bases). Trimming shortened V by 11 bases and J by 7 bases, and 22 bases separated the two germline ends. The CDR3 totals 14 residues. The CDR3 DNA is TGTGCCTCATCTCCGGGACTTCCTGGTAATACGCAGTATTTT. Protein product: CASSPGLPGNTQYF.

This clonotype was counted ten times or more. The rearrangement uses TRBV7-9 and TRBJ2-1, with no clear D. CDR3 length: 12 amino acids. From germline, CDR1 is SEHNR and CDR2 FQNEAQ (reference sequence). V was cut by 5 bases and J by 7 bases, with 9 bases left in between. The CDR3 coding sequence is TGTGCCAGCAGCCCCGCAAGAAATGAGCAGTTCTTC. Protein: CASSPARNEQFF.

This clonotype was seen ten or more times. The chain combines TRBV4-1 with TRBJ2-7; 8 bases agree with TRBD2. V lost 0 bases, J lost 6 bases, and 10 bases stayed unmatched. This CDR3 has 16 amino acids. CDR1 is MGHRA and CDR2 is YSYEKL in the germline V gene. DNA for the CDR3: TGCGCCAGCAGCCAAGATCTGCGGGGGGACTGGGGCGAGCAGTACTTC. It yields the protein CASSQDLRGDWGEQYF.

This clonotype appeared a few times. V is TRBV3-1 and J is TRBJ2-7, with TRBD2 matching 9 bases. The CDR3 runs to 15 residues. CDR1 and CDR2 from the germline V gene are LGHDT and YNNKEL (reference sequence). The V gene end was trimmed by 4 bases and the J gene end by 3 bases; junction bases not matched to a gene: 7. This CDR3 is CASSRRLAVIYEQYF. The CDR3 DNA follows: TGTGCCAGCAGCCGGCGACTAGCGGTTATCTACGAGCAGTACTTC.